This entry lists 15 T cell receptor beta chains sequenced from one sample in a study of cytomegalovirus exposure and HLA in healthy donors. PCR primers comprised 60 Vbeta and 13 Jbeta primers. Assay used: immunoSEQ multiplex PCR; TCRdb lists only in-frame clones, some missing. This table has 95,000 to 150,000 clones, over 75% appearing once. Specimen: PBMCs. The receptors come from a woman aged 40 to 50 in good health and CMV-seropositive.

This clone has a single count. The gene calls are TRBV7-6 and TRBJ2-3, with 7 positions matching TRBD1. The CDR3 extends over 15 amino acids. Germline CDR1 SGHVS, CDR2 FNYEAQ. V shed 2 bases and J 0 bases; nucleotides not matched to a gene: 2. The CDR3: CASSLMDRSTDTQYF. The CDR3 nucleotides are TGTGCCAGCAGCTTAATGGACAGGAGCACAGATACGCAGTATTTT.

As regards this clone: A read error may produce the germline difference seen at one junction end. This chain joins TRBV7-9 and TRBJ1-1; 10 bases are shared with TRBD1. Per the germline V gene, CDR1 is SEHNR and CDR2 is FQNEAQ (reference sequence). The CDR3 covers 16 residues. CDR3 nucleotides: TGTTCCAGCGGTATCCTAAGGACAGGGGGGTTCACTGAAGCTTTCTTT. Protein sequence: CSSGILRTGGFTEAFF.

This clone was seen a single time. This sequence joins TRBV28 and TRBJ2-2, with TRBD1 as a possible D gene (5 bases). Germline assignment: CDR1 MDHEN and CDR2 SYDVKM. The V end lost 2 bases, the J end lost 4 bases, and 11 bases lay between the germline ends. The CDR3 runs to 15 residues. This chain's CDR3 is CASSLSPGPTGELFF. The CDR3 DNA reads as TGTGCCAGCAGTTTAAGCCCAGGGCCCACCGGGGAGCTGTTTTTT.

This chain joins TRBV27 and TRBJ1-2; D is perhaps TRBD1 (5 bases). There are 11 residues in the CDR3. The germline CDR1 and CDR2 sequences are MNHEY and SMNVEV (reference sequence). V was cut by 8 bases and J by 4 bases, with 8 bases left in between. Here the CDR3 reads CASGGGYGYTF. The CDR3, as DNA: TGTGCCAGCGGGGGGGGCTATGGCTACACCTTC.

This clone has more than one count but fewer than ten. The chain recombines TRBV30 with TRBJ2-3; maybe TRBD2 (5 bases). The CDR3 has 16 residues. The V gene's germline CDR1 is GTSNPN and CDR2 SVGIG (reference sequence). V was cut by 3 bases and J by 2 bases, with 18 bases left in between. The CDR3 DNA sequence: TGTGCCTGGAGGTCTGTTAAACTGGGAGTCACAGATACGCAGTATTTT. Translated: CAWRSVKLGVTDTQYF.

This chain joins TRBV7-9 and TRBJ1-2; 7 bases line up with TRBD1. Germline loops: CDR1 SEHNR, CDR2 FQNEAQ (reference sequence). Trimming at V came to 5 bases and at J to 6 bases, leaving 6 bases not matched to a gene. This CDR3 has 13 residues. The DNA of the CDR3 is TGTGCCAGCAGCCCCCGACAGGGCGATGGCTACACCTTC. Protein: CASSPRQGDGYTF.

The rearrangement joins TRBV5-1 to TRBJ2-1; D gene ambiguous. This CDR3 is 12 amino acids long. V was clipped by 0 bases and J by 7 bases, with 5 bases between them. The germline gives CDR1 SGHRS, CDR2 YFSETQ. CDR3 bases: TGCGCCAGCAGCTTGGGAGGAAATGAGCAGTTCTTC. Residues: CASSLGGNEQFF.

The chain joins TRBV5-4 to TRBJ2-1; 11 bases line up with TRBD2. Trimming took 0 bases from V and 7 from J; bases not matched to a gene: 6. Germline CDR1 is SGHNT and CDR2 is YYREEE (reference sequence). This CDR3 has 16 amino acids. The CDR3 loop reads CASSLGGSGRGNEQFF. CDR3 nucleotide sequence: TGTGCCAGCAGCTTGGGAGGTAGCGGGAGGGGGAATGAGCAGTTCTTC.

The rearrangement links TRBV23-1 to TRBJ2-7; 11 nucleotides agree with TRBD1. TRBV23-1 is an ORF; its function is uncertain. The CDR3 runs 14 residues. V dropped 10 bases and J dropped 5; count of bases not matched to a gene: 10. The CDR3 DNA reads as TGCGCCACCCTCCGGGACAGGGGGAGAGACGAGCAGTACTTC. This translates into CATLRDRGRDEQYF.

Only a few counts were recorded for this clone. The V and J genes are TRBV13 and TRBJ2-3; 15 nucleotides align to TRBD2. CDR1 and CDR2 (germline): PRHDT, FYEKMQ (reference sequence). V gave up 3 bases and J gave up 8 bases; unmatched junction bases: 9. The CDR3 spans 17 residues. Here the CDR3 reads CASSLSGLAGGRGTQYF. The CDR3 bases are TGTGCCAGCAGCTTGTCGGGACTAGCGGGAGGTAGGGGTACGCAGTATTTT.

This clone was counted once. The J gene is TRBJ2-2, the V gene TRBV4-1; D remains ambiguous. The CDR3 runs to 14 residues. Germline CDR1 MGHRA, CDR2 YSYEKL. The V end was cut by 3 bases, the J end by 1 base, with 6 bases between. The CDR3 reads CASSHSGNTGELFF. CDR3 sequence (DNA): TGCGCCAGCAGCCATTCCGGGAACACCGGGGAGCTGTTTTTT.

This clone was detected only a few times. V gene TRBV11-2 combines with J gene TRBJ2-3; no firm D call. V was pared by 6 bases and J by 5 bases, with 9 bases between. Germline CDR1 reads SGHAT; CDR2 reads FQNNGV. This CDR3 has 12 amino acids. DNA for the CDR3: TGTGCCAGCAGGCTAGTCAAAGATACGCAGTATTTT. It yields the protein CASRLVKDTQYF.

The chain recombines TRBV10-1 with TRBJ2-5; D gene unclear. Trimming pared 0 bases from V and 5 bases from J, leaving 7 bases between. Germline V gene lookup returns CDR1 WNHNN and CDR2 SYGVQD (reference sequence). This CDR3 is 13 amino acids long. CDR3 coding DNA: TGCGCCAGCAGTGAGTCGATACTGGAGACCCAGTACTTC. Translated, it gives CASSESILETQYF.

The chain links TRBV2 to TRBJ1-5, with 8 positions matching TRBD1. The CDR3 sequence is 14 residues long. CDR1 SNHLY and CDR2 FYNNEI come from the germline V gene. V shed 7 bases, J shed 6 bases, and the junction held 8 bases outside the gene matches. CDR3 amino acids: CASTPGQVGQPQHF. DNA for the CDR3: TGTGCCAGCACCCCGGGACAGGTGGGTCAGCCCCAGCATTTT. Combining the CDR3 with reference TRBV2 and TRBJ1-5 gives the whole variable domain EPEVTQTPSHQVTQMGQEVILRCVPISNHLYFYWYRQILGQKVEFLVSFYNNEISEKSEIFDDQFSVERPDGSNFTLKIRSTKLEDSAMYFCASTPGQVGQPQHFGDGTRLSIL.

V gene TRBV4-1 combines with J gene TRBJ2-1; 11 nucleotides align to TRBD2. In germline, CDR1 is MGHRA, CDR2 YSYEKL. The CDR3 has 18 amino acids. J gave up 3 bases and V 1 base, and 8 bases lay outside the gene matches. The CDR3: CASSQVDLGLAGYNEQFF. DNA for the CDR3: TGCGCCAGCAGCCAAGTAGATCTTGGACTAGCGGGCTACAATGAGCAGTTCTTC.